What follows describes a single T cell receptor beta chain. Its antigen is undetermined. This sample was taken from a study of T cells after yellow fever vaccination. Points from the study as a whole: Highly abundant clonotypes carried over from the bulk population could end up in FACS-sorted repertoires as contaminants.

TCRdb used MiXCR to reprocess the 5' RACE reads, holding one entry per CDR3 protein. The sample lists 140,000 to 150,000 distinct CDR3 sequences; 5% to 8% were seen once. Germline V gives CDR1 LGHDT, CDR2 YNNKEL (reference sequence). CDR3 length: 18 residues. V dropped 11 bases and J dropped 4; count of bases not matched to a gene: 23. The V and J genes are TRBV3-1 and TRBJ2-1; TRBD1 matches 7 bases. The clonotype originates from a man aged 25-45 years who received the YFV17D yellow fever vaccine. Sequences were derived from CD4+ T cells sorted from PBMCs, sampled 10 days after the yellow fever booster vaccination. The CDR3 loop is CAFSPRMNRGSFYNEQFF. In DNA, the CDR3 is TGTGCCTTCAGTCCGCGAATGAACAGGGGTTCCTTTTACAATGAGCAGTTCTTC.